The source of this T cell receptor beta chain is a study of blood T cell repertoires in COVID-19. Turning to the study itself: Sites across the United States, Italy and Spain contributed samples from acute and convalescent COVID-19. From T cells, B-cell-depleted T cells, or PBMCs came the material, which was cDNA or gDNA.

Original processing notes: Estimated nucleated cell counts came from reference gene primer amplification. Clones were sequenced by immunoSEQ multiplex PCR, and TCRdb holds only the in-frame ones, with some missing. From that table come the V and J calls and clone size; the DNA was used to work out D and trimming. This sample has approximately 210,000 clones, with around 90% found just once. Sequences were obtained from peripheral blood. This clonotype was obtained from a human donor in a cohort sampled during active COVID-19.

For the CDR3, the DNA is TGCAGCGTTGATCACAGGGCGGGCTACAATGAGCAGTTCTTC. It specifies CSVDHRAGYNEQFF. V and J are TRBV29-1 and TRBJ2-1; D is perhaps TRBD1 (6 bases). V dropped 3 bases and J dropped 3 bases, with 12 bases sitting between them. This CDR3 is built from 14 residues. Per the germline V gene, CDR1 is SQVTM and CDR2 is ANQGSEA.